Below, one TCR beta chain is given with its context. Its antigen is still unknown. This table comes from immunoSEQ multiplex PCR, and its TCRdb copy is limited to in-frame clones, with some not included. The sample holds about 81,000 clones, 75% to 95% seen once. This sample is part of a study of T cell responses to AZD1222 COVID-19 vaccine. The CDR3 length is 15 residues. V dropped 5 bases and J dropped 2 bases, with 10 bases sitting between them. Looked up from germline, CDR1 is MDHEN and CDR2 is SYDVKM. Broader study findings: Seropositivity was recorded at baseline in only six AZD1222 recipients. Clonal diversity was possibly underestimated, and the donors were mostly white British, with more females.

This chain joins TRBV28 and TRBJ1-6; the D is unclear. The source was peripheral blood, collected 28 days after the second AZD1222 dose. The TCR was taken from an adult who received the AZD1222 COVID-19 vaccine. The DNA of the CDR3 is TGTGCCAGCAGTCCCGGAGGCCCCTATAATTCACCCCTCCACTTT. Translating it yields CASSPGGPYNSPLHF.